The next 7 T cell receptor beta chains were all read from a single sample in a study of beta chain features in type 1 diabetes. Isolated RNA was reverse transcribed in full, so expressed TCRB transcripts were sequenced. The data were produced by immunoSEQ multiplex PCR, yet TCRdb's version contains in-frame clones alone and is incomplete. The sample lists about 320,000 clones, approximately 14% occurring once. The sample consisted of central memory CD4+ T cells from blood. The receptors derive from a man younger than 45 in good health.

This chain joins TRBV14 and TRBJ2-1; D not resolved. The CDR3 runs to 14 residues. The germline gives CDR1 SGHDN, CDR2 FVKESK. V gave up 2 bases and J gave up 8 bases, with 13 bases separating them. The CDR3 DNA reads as TGTGCCAGCAGCCAAACAAGGAGTGGCGATGAGCAGTTCTTC. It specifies CASSQTRSGDEQFF.

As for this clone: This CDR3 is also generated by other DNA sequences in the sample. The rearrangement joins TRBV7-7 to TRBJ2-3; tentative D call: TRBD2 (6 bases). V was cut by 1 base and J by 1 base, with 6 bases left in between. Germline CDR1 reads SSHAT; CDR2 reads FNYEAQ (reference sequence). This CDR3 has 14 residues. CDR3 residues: CASSLVAGTDTQYF. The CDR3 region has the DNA TGTGCCAGCAGCTTAGTAGCGGGCACAGATACGCAGTATTTT.

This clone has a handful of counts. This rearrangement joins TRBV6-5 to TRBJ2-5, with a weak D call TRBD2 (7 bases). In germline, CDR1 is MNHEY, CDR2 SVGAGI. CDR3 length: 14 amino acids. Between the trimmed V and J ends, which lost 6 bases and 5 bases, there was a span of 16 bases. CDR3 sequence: CASSDRGARETQYF. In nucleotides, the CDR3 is TGTGCCAGCAGCGACCGGGGGGCAAGGGAGACCCAGTACTTC.

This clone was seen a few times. CDR3 region: CASAFSGSQGEQYV. The CDR3 nucleotides are TGTGCCAGCGCGTTTAGCGGGAGCCAGGGGGAGCAGTACGTC. The chain combines TRBV6-5 with TRBJ2-7; TRBD2 matches at 9 bases. This CDR3 is built from 14 residues. The V and J ends lost 8 bases and 7 bases, in that order; junction bases with no gene match: 12. CDR1 and CDR2 from the germline V gene are MNHEY and SVGAGI.

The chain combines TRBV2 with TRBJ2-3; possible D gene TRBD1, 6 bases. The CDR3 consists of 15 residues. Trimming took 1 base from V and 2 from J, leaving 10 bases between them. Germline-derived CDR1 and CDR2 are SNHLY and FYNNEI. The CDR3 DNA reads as TGTGCCAGCAGTGAAGTGGGACACGACACAGATACGCAGTATTTT. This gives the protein CASSEVGHDTDTQYF.

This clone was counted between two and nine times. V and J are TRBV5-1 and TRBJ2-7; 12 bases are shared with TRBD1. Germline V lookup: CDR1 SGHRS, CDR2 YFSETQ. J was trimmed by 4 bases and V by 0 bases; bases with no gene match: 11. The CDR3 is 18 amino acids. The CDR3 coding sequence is TGCGCCAGCAGCTTGGGCGGGACAGGGGGCTCAGTTGGATACGAGCAGTACTTC. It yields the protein CASSLGGTGGSVGYEQYF. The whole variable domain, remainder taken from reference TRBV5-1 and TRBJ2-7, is KAGVTQTPRYLIKTRGQQVTLSCSPISGHRSVSWYQQTPGQGLQFLFEYFSETQRNKGNFPGRFSGRQFSNSRSEMNVSTLELGDSALYLCASSLGGTGGSVGYEQYFGPGTRLTVT.

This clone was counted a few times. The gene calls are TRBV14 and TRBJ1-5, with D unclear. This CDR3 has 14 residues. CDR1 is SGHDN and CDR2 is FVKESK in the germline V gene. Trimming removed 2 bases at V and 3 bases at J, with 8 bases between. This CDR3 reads CASSQLGNNQPQHF. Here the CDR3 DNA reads TGTGCCAGCAGCCAATTGGGAAACAATCAGCCCCAGCATTTT.